One TCR beta chain is described in this entry. Antigen unknown. Through 5' RACE with UMI labels, the TRB cDNA libraries were prepared. No DNA is given; TCRdb re-called the 5' RACE reads and lists each CDR3 protein once. The sample includes around 50,000 distinct CDR3 sequences. This entry is derived from a study of CXCR3-negative and CXCR3-positive naive CD8 T cells. The study's findings and limits: Memory CD8+ cells had much lower diversity, and both naive subsets had comparably high diversity. Freshly isolated PBMCs were used in most assays, given partial CXCR3 loss after freezing.

The germline gives CDR1 LGHDT, CDR2 YNNKEL (reference sequence). There are 14 residues in the CDR3. The material sequenced was memory CD8+ T cells from blood. V and J are TRBV3-1 and TRBJ1-1; TCRdb's assignment of TRBD1 cannot be checked, as there is no DNA. The TCR sequence derives from a human donor in good health. Some clones in this sample may be carry-over from other donors' samples. CDR3 amino acids: CASSQGTENTEAFF.